This T cell receptor beta chain is drawn from a study of blood T cell repertoires in COVID-19. About the research overall: Nucleic acid was either cDNA or gDNA, and it came from T cells, B-cell-depleted T cells, or PBMCs.

Assay: immunoSEQ multiplex PCR; the TCRdb copy retains only in-frame clones and omits some. In the table there are 95,000 to 120,000 clones, around 85% of which are singletons. The CDR3 length is 17 residues. In germline, CDR1 is MNHNS, CDR2 SASEGT. Trimming removed 2 bases from V and 4 bases from J, with 21 bases in between. This chain joins TRBV6-1 and TRBJ2-7, with D uncertain. The source material was peripheral blood. The sequence was obtained from a human donor in a cohort sampled during active COVID-19. CDR3 residues: CASSESSRLAPFYEQYF. The CDR3 DNA sequence: TGTGCCAGCAGTGAATCGTCTAGATTGGCCCCTTTTTACGAGCAGTACTTC.